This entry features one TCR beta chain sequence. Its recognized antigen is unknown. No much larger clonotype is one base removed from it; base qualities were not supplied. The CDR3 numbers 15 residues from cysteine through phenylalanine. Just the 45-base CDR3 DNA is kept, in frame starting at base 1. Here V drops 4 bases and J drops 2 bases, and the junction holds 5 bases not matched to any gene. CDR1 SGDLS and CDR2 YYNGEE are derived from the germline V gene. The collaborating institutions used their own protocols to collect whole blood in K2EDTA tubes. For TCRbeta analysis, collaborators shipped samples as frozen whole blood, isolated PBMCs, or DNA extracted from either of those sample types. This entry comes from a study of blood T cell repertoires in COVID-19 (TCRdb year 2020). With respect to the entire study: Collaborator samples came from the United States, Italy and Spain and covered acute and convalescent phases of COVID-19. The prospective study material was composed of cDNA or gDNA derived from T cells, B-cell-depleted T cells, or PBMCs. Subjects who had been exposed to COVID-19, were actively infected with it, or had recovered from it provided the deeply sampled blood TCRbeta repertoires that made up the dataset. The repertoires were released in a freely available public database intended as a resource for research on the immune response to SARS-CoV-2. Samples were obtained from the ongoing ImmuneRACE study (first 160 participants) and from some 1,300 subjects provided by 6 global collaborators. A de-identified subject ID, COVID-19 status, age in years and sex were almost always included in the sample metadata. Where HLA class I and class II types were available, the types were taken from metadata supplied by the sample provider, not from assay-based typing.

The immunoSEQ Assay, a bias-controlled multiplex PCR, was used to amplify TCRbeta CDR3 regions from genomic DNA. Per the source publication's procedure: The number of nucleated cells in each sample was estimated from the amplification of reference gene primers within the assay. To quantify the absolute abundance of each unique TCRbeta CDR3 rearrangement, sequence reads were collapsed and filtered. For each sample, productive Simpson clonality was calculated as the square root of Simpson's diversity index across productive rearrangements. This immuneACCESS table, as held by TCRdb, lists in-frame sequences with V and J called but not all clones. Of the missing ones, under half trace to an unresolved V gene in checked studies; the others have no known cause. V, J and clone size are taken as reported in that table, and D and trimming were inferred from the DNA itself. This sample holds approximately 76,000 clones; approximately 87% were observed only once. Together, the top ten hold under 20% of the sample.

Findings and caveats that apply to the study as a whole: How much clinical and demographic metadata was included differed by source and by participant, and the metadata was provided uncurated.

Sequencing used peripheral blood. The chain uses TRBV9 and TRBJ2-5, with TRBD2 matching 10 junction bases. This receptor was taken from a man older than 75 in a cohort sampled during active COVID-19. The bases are TGTGCCAGCAGCCTCTTAGCGGGGGGACAAGAGACCCAGTACTTC. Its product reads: CASSLLAGGQETQYF.